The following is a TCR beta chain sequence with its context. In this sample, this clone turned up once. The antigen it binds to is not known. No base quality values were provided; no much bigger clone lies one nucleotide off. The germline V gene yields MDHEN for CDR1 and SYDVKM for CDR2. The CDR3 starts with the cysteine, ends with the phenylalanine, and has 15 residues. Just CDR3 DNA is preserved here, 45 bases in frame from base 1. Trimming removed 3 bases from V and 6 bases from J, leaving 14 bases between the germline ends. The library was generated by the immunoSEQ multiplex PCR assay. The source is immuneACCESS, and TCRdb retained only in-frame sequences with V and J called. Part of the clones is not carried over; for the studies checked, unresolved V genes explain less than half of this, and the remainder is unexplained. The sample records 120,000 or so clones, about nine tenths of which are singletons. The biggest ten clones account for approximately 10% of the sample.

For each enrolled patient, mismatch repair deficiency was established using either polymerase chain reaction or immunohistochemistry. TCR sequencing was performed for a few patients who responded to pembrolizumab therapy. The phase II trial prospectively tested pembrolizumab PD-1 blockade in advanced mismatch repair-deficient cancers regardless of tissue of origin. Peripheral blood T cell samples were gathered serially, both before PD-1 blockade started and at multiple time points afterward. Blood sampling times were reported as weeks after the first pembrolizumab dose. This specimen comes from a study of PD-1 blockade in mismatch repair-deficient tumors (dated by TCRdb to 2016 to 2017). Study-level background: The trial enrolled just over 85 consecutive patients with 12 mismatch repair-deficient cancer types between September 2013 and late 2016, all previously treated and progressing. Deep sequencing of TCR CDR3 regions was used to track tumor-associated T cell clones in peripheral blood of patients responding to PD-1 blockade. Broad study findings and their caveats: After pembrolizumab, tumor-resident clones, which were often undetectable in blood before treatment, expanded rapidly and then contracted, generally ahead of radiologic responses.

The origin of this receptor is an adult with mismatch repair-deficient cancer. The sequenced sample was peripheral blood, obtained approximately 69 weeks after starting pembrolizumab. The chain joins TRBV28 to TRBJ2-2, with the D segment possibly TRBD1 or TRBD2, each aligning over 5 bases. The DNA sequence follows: TGTGCCAGCAGTTTCGAACGGGACGGTCCCGGGGAGCTGTTTTTT. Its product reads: CASSFERDGPGELFF.